This passage covers 25 T cell receptor beta chains from one sample sequenced in a study of human T cells and chemical hapten exposure. TCRdb re-analysed the RACE reads in MiXCR, keeping a single row per CDR3 protein. The data contain 350,000 to 400,000 distinct CDR3 sequences, about 6% of them singletons. Time point meaning: patch test 2, 6 weeks after DPC sensitization. Treatment reported: therapeutic diphenylcyclopropenone sensitization with weekly scalp DPC. The sequencing here drew on whole blood, taken in connection with sensitization to the hapten diphenylcyclopropenone (DPC). These receptors all stem from a woman aged 18 to 35 with alopecia areata. Some clones in this sample may be carry-over from other donors' samples.

The chain recombines TRBV7-9 with TRBJ1-2; a weak D match, TRBD1 (5 bases). In germline, CDR1 is SEHNR, CDR2 FQNEAQ (reference sequence). The CDR3 consists of 13 residues. Between the trimmed V and J ends, which lost 7 bases and 4 bases, there was a span of 13 bases. This CDR3 is CASTHRDRYGYTF. In nucleotides, the CDR3 is TGTGCCAGCACCCACCGGGACCGCTATGGCTACACCTTC. Full variable domain (rest looked up from reference TRBV7-9 and TRBJ1-2): DTGVSQNPRHKITKRGQNVTFRCDPISEHNRLYWYRQTLGQGPEFLTYFQNEAQLEKSRLLSDRFSAERPKGSFSTLEIQRTEQGDSAMYLCASTHRDRYGYTFGSGTRLTVV.

This clonotype came up many times. The chain is built from TRBV6-2 or TRBV6-3 and TRBJ1-4; the D is unclear. The CDR3 sequence is 14 residues long. CDR1 and CDR2 from the germline V gene are MNHEY and SVGEGT. V gave up 4 bases and J gave up 0 bases, with 6 bases separating them. CDR3 sequence reads: CASSSWTTNEKLFF. For the CDR3, the DNA is TGTGCCAGCAGTTCATGGACAACTAATGAAAAACTGTTTTTT.

This clonotype occurred many times. This chain uses TRBV11-2 with TRBJ2-4; perhaps TRBD2 as D (6 bases). V lost 4 bases and J 4 bases, leaving 11 bases between the germline ends. Germline V gene data show CDR1 as SGHAT and CDR2 as FQNNGV. The CDR3 contains 14 residues. CDR3 nucleotides: TGTGCCAGCAGCTCCAGGGACTTAAAAAACATTCAGTACTTC. This gives the protein CASSSRDLKNIQYF.

This clonotype was seen ten or more times. The rearrangement uses TRBV18 and TRBJ1-5, with D uncertain. Trimming removed 3 bases at V and 5 bases at J, with 5 bases between. CDR3 length: 12 residues. Germline V gives CDR1 KGHSH, CDR2 LQKENI. In DNA, the CDR3 is TGTGCCAGCTCACCCTTCGATCAGCCCCAGCATTTT. It translates to CASSPFDQPQHF.

This clonotype has only a few counts. The J gene is TRBJ1-1, the V gene TRBV18, with TRBD1 as a possible D gene (5 bases). Trimming took 3 bases from V and 4 from J, leaving 12 bases between them. The length of the CDR3 is 14 residues. In germline, CDR1 is KGHSH, CDR2 LQKENI. CDR3 coding DNA: TGTGCCAGCTCACCGGACCCCAGGGCCACTGAAGCTTTCTTT. Its translation is CASSPDPRATEAFF.

The chain has TRBV11-2 and TRBJ2-7, with D unclear. V lost 1 base to trimming and J lost 4 bases, with 8 bases between them. This CDR3 spans 13 amino acids. The V gene's germline CDR1 is SGHAT and CDR2 FQNNGV. The DNA of the CDR3 is TGTGCCAGCAGCTTAGGGGTCGGGTACGAGCAGTACTTC. Translating it yields CASSLGVGYEQYF.

Only a few counts were recorded for this clonotype. The rearrangement uses TRBV29-1 and TRBJ2-5; D remains unclear. V shed 2 bases and J shed 2 bases, with 3 bases lying between them. The germline V gene has CDR1 SQVTM and CDR2 ANQGSEA. This CDR3 is 11 amino acids long. The CDR3 region is CSVEQQETQYF. The CDR3 DNA reads as TGCAGCGTTGAACAGCAAGAGACCCAGTACTTC.

This clonotype was seen a handful of times. The J gene is TRBJ2-7, the V gene TRBV7-9, with 8 bases matching TRBD1. Trimming cost V 7 bases and J 5 bases; bases outside gene matches: 10. From germline, CDR1 is SEHNR and CDR2 FQNEAQ (reference sequence). The CDR3 length is 14 residues. CDR3 nucleotide sequence: TGTGCCAGCAACCCGACAGGGGACCTGCACGAGCAGTACTTC. Its translation is CASNPTGDLHEQYF.

A few counts support this clonotype. The gene calls are TRBV7-2 and TRBJ2-3; TRBD2 matches at 10 bases. Germline-derived CDR1 and CDR2 are SGHTA and FQGNSA. The CDR3 consists of 18 residues. With 5 bases clipped from V and 0 bases from J, the junction kept 11 bases outside the gene matches. As DNA, the CDR3 is TGTGCCAGCAGCACTAGCGGGGCACCAATTTCTAGCACAGATACGCAGTATTTT. Translation gives CASSTSGAPISSTDTQYF.

This clonotype was detected only a few times. The chain is built from TRBV10-3 and TRBJ2-3; tentative D call: TRBD2 (5 bases). V lost 5 bases to trimming and J lost 0 bases, with 12 bases between them. Germline values: CDR1 ENHRY, CDR2 SYGVKD. The CDR3 spans 15 residues. The CDR3 sequence: CAISSGISSTDTQYF. The CDR3 nucleotides are TGTGCCATCAGTTCCGGGATCTCTAGCACAGATACGCAGTATTTT.

The chain joins TRBV6-6 to TRBJ1-4; 7 positions agree with TRBD1. Germline CDR1 reads MNHNY; CDR2 reads SVGAGI (reference sequence). V shed 5 bases and J 6 bases; nucleotides not matched to a gene: 9. The length of the CDR3 is 15 residues. The CDR3 nucleotides read TGTGCCAGCAGTCCAAACCAGGGGGATCATGAAAAACTGTTTTTT. This encodes CASSPNQGDHEKLFF.

This clonotype has at least ten counts. This chain joins TRBV5-5 and TRBJ2-1; D is tentatively TRBD1 or TRBD2 (5 bases each). Trimming removed 4 bases from V and 8 bases from J, with 16 bases in between. The CDR3 spans 14 residues. Per the germline V gene, CDR1 is SGHKS and CDR2 is YYEKEE (reference sequence). CDR3 sequence: CASSPNTRGDEQFF. The CDR3 nucleotides read TGTGCCAGCAGCCCTAATACTAGGGGCGATGAGCAGTTCTTC. The full variable domain, with the rest looked up from reference TRBV5-5 and TRBJ2-1, is DAGVTQSPTHLIKTRGQQVTLRCSPISGHKSVSWYQQVLGQGPQFIFQYYEKEERGRGNFPDRFSARQFPNYSSELNVNALLLGDSALYLCASSPNTRGDEQFFGPGTRLTVL.

This clonotype occurred a few times. At one boundary the junction diverges from the germline segment, which might be a read error. The chain joins TRBV29-1 to TRBJ2-1; D remains unclear. CDR3 length: 14 amino acids. Germline assignment: CDR1 SQVTM and CDR2 ANQGSEA. CDR3 loop: CSVDSPDSHNEQFF. The CDR3 DNA follows: TGCAGCGTTGATTCCCCCGACTCCCACAATGAGCAGTTCTTC.

This clonotype was seen a handful of times. The genes are TRBV24-1 and TRBJ2-5, with 7 bases that match TRBD1. CDR3 size: 15 residues. Per the germline V gene, CDR1 is KGHDR and CDR2 is SFDVKD. Trimming at V came to 3 bases and at J to 3 bases, leaving 6 bases not matched to a gene. CDR3 loop: CATSDPDRDKETQYF. CDR3 bases: TGTGCCACCAGTGATCCTGACAGGGACAAAGAGACCCAGTACTTC.

V is TRBV6-2 or TRBV6-3 and J is TRBJ2-1, with TRBD1 matching 9 bases. Trimming at V came to 7 bases and at J to 9 bases, leaving 13 bases not matched to a gene. The CDR3 runs to 15 residues. CDR1 MNHEY and CDR2 SVGEGT come from the germline V gene. The CDR3 reads CASTHQQGAAAEQFF. Written as DNA, the CDR3 is TGTGCCAGCACTCATCAACAGGGGGCGGCGGCTGAGCAGTTCTTC.

This clonotype was counted only a few times. V and J are TRBV27 and TRBJ1-6, with D perhaps TRBD1 (5 bases). V was shortened by 4 bases and J by 5 bases, with 15 bases between the two germline ends. The length of the CDR3 is 16 residues. Germline lookup yields CDR1 MNHEY and CDR2 SMNVEV (reference sequence). CDR3: CASSSGETRNNSPLHF. DNA of the CDR3: TGTGCCAGCAGTTCGGGGGAGACCAGGAATAATTCACCCCTCCACTTT.

In its sample, this clonotype was seen many times. The CDR3 coding sequence is TGTGCCAGCAGTTCGCGTAGGGAGGGCAATCAGCCCCAGCATTTT. Protein product: CASSSRREGNQPQHF. The chain joins TRBV2 to TRBJ1-5, with D uncertain. The CDR3 sequence is 15 residues long. V was pared by 5 bases and J by 2 bases, with 13 bases between. Germline CDR1 SNHLY, CDR2 FYNNEI.

The CDR3 DNA reads TGTGCCAGCAGTTACTCGTGGCAGGGGAGTGAAGCTTTCTTT. Protein product: CASSYSWQGSEAFF. The chain is built from TRBV6-2 or TRBV6-3 and TRBJ1-1; tentatively, D is TRBD1 (6 bases). Germline V gene data show CDR1 as MNHEY and CDR2 as SVGEGT. V was trimmed by 0 bases and J by 7 bases, leaving 12 bases between them. The length of the CDR3 is 14 residues.

This clonotype was observed a handful of times. The rearrangement uses TRBV7-2 and TRBJ2-4; D ambiguous. The CDR3 runs to 15 residues. Deletions cut 0 bases from V and 8 bases from J, with 14 bases between. Germline V gives CDR1 SGHTA, CDR2 FQGNSA. The CDR3 region has the DNA TGTGCCAGCAGCTTAGCGCAGGCGAACTGGGACATTCAGTACTTC. It encodes CASSLAQANWDIQYF. Full variable domain (rest looked up from reference TRBV7-2 and TRBJ2-4): GAGVSQSPSNKVTEKGKDVELRCDPISGHTALYWYRQSLGQGLEFLIYFQGNSAPDKSGLPSDRFSAERTGGSVSTLTIQRTQQEDSAVYLCASSLAQANWDIQYFGAGTRLSVL.

The rearrangement uses TRBV5-1 and TRBJ2-3; D ambiguous. There are 12 residues in the CDR3. Germline CDR1 reads SGHRS; CDR2 reads YFSETQ. V was shortened by 1 base and J by 5 bases, with 5 bases between the two germline ends. The CDR3 DNA is TGCGCCAGCAGCTTGCCCGAAGATACGCAGTATTTT. This sequence encodes CASSLPEDTQYF.

V usage is TRBV10-3 and J usage is TRBJ2-7; possible D gene TRBD1, 6 bases. The germline V gene encodes CDR1 ENHRY and CDR2 SYGVKD. The V gene lost 0 bases and the J gene lost 0 bases, with 9 bases spanning the gap. The CDR3 is made up of 15 amino acids. This CDR3 reads CAISESVGASYEQYF. In DNA form, the CDR3 reads TGTGCCATCAGTGAGTCTGTGGGGGCCTCCTACGAGCAGTACTTC.

This clonotype appeared a few times. The chain recombines TRBV20-1 with TRBJ1-1, with D perhaps matching TRBD1 (5 bases). This CDR3 comprises 13 residues. V gave up 5 bases and J gave up 0 bases, with 10 bases separating them. CDR1 is DFQATT and CDR2 is SNEGSKA in the germline V gene (reference sequence). The CDR3 sequence is CSASGLLNTEAFF. The DNA for the CDR3 is TGCAGTGCTTCGGGACTCTTGAACACTGAAGCTTTCTTT.

This clonotype was counted only a few times. J is TRBJ1-5 and V is TRBV6-1, with a tentative D call TRBD1 (6 bases). Germline V gene lookup returns CDR1 MNHNS and CDR2 SASEGT. The CDR3 runs 15 residues. The V gene lost 4 bases and the J gene lost 3 bases, with 13 bases spanning the gap. CDR3 region: CASSVLTGNNQPQHF. CDR3 DNA: TGTGCCAGCAGTGTCTTAACAGGGAACAATCAGCCCCAGCATTTT.

A few counts support this clonotype. The V call is TRBV6-1, the J call TRBJ1-5; perhaps TRBD1 as D (6 bases). Germline CDR1 MNHNS, CDR2 SASEGT. The CDR3 runs to 16 residues. V lost 1 base, J lost 4 bases, and 14 bases lay in between. CDR3 in amino acids: CASSEDWGRGNQPQHF. Here the CDR3 DNA reads TGTGCCAGCAGTGAAGACTGGGGGCGCGGGAATCAGCCCCAGCATTTT.

This chain connects TRBV29-1 to TRBJ1-1; perhaps TRBD1 as D (6 bases). The V and J ends lost 7 bases and 0 bases respectively, with 12 bases between them. Per the germline V gene, CDR1 is SQVTM and CDR2 is ANQGSEA. The CDR3 extends over 13 amino acids. CDR3 bases: TGCAGCGGGGACGGACAGCTGAACACTGAAGCTTTCTTT. Amino acids: CSGDGQLNTEAFF.